This entry lists 8 T cell receptor beta chains sequenced from one sample in a study of cytomegalovirus exposure and HLA in healthy donors. PCR was performed using 60 Vbeta and 13 Jbeta primers. Sequencing used immunoSEQ multiplex PCR; TCRdb keeps in-frame clones, though not all of them. The data hold around 200,000 clones, with around 80% observed a single time. Material for sequencing was PBMCs. These receptor sequences come from a man between 35 and 55 years old in good health and CMV-seronegative.

The chain is built from TRBV2 and TRBJ1-2; 8 nucleotides align to TRBD1. The V segment lost 10 bases and the J segment 8 bases; nucleotides outside the gene matches: 3. Per the germline V gene, CDR1 is SNHLY and CDR2 is FYNNEI. This CDR3 region has 10 residues. CDR3 nucleotide sequence: TGTGCCACAACAGGGGGAGGCTACACCTTC. Its translation is CATTGGGYTF.

This chain uses TRBV4-2 with TRBJ2-7; D gene ambiguous. The germline V gene has CDR1 LGHNA and CDR2 YNFKEQ. V was trimmed by 0 bases and J by 3 bases, leaving 6 bases between them. This CDR3 is built from 13 residues. This CDR3 is CASSQEGSYEQYF. The CDR3 nucleotides read TGTGCCAGCAGCCAAGAGGGCAGCTACGAGCAGTACTTC.

The chain combines TRBV5-1 with TRBJ2-7, with D maybe TRBD1 (6 bases). V shed 5 bases and J shed 0 bases, with 12 bases lying between them. The CDR3 contains 14 residues. Per the germline V gene, CDR1 is SGHRS and CDR2 is YFSETQ. The CDR3 here is CASRAGAGSYEQYF. The CDR3 DNA reads as TGCGCCAGCAGAGCAGGGGCCGGCTCCTACGAGCAGTACTTC.

The chain carries TRBV25-1 and TRBJ2-5; D may be TRBD2 (7 bases). Trimming removed 0 bases at V and 5 bases at J, with 19 bases between. Germline CDR1 is MGHDK and CDR2 is SYGVNS. The CDR3 is 17 amino acids. CDR3 protein: CASSEYWGGGTRETQYF. CDR3 in DNA: TGTGCCAGCAGTGAATATTGGGGAGGGGGGACTCGGGAGACCCAGTACTTC.

This clone was seen more than once but under ten times. The chain links TRBV4-1 to TRBJ2-5; D possibly corresponds to TRBD2 (5 bases). Germline V gene data show CDR1 as MGHRA and CDR2 as YSYEKL. The CDR3 length is 14 residues. V was trimmed by 0 bases and J by 7 bases, leaving 12 bases between them. Here the CDR3 DNA reads TGCGCCAGCAGCCAAGATGTCACCGCGGGGACCCAGTACTTC. Amino acid sequence: CASSQDVTAGTQYF.

The V gene is TRBV5-4, the J gene TRBJ1-2; D is ambiguous. The germline V gene has CDR1 SGHNT and CDR2 YYREEE (reference sequence). V was trimmed by 4 bases and J by 8 bases, leaving 18 bases between them. This CDR3 contains 14 residues. CDR3 residues: CASSPTRGGGGYTF. CDR3 coding DNA: TGTGCCAGCAGCCCCACCCGGGGAGGAGGCGGCTACACCTTC.

V is TRBV27 and J is TRBJ2-5, with D unresolved. The DNA end favors TRBJ2-7, so the J call may be wrong. The CDR3 runs to 14 residues. Germline V lookup: CDR1 MNHEY, CDR2 SMNVEV (reference sequence). The CDR3 loop reads CASSLWVGMGEQYF. DNA for the CDR3: TGTGCCAGCAGTTTATGGGTAGGAATGGGCGAGCAGTACTTC.

The chain employs TRBV30 and TRBJ2-7, with D possibly matching TRBD2 (7 bases). Germline loops: CDR1 GTSNPN, CDR2 SVGIG (reference sequence). V was trimmed by 0 bases and J by 12 bases, leaving 12 bases between them. The CDR3 loop spans 11 amino acids. This CDR3 reads CAWSVRGAVYF. CDR3 nucleotide sequence: TGTGCCTGGAGTGTTCGGGGGGCGGTGTACTTC.